Following are 13 T cell receptor beta chains from one sample sequenced in a study of blood T cell repertoires in COVID-19. TCRdb's copy holds only in-frame clones and misses some; the assay was immunoSEQ multiplex PCR. The sample records about 140,000 clones, about three quarters being singletons. Sample: peripheral blood. Receptors originate from a woman in her forties or fifties with active or convalescent COVID-19.

This clone was counted a few times. V and J are TRBV2 and TRBJ1-5; tentatively, D is TRBD1 (5 bases). This CDR3 comprises 14 residues. Germline V gene sequence: CDR1 SNHLY, CDR2 FYNNEI. The V end lost 7 bases, the J end lost 2 bases, and 12 bases lay between the germline ends. The CDR3 spells CASNGGERNQPQHF. The CDR3 nucleotides read TGTGCCAGCAACGGGGGGGAACGCAATCAGCCCCAGCATTTT.

CDR3 DNA sequence: TGCAGTGCTAGTAACAGGGTATCTGAAGCTTTCTTT. Amino acids: CSASNRVSEAFF. The chain employs TRBV20-1 and TRBJ1-1; D is perhaps TRBD1 (6 bases). Germline V gene sequence: CDR1 DFQATT, CDR2 SNEGSKA (reference sequence). The CDR3 extends over 12 amino acids. The ends were cut back, 3 bases at V and 6 bases at J, with 11 bases in the middle.

The CDR3 is CASSSRGGLTDTQYF. As DNA, the CDR3 is TGCGCCAGCAGCTCGCGGGGGGGGCTCACAGATACGCAGTATTTT. V and J are TRBV5-1 and TRBJ2-3; 9 bases map to TRBD2. The germline V gene encodes CDR1 SGHRS and CDR2 YFSETQ. V lost 3 bases and J lost 2; bases outside the gene matches: 4. CDR3 length: 15 residues.

This sequence joins TRBV7-2 and TRBJ1-3; D is possibly TRBD1 (6 bases). The V and J ends lost 5 bases and 0 bases respectively, with 14 bases between them. Germline V gene sequence: CDR1 SGHTA, CDR2 FQGNSA. The CDR3 spans 16 residues. The CDR3, as DNA: TGTGCCAGCAGCCCAGGGCGCAGGGGCTCTGGAAACACCATATATTTT. This translates into CASSPGRRGSGNTIYF.

V gene TRBV7-9 combines with J gene TRBJ2-3; weak D call: TRBD2 (5 bases). V gave up 8 bases and J gave up 5 bases, with 8 bases separating them. CDR3 length: 11 amino acids. Germline V gene sequence: CDR1 SEHNR, CDR2 FQNEAQ (reference sequence). The CDR3 DNA follows: TGTGCCAGCTCCACTAGAGATACGCAGTATTTT. It encodes CASSTRDTQYF.

This chain links TRBV28 with TRBJ1-1, with D possibly being TRBD1 (6 bases). This CDR3 region has 15 residues. Between the trimmed V and J ends, which lost 7 bases and 1 base, there was a span of 16 bases. Germline assignment: CDR1 MDHEN and CDR2 SYDVKM. CDR3 nucleotides: TGTGCCAGCATTCCTTCGACAGGCCCGAACACTGAAGCTTTCTTT. The encoded protein is CASIPSTGPNTEAFF.

The genes are TRBV19 and TRBJ1-2; D is perhaps TRBD1 (5 bases). The CDR3 spans 15 residues. Germline CDR1 is LNHDA and CDR2 is SQIVND (reference sequence). V lost 1 base to trimming and J lost 2 bases, with 11 bases between them. The CDR3 coding sequence is TGTGCCAGTAGTATAGCCGGGGGTGCAAACTATGGCTACACCTTC. It is translated as CASSIAGGANYGYTF.

V usage is TRBV4-2 and J usage is TRBJ2-7, with D unclear. Germline assignment: CDR1 LGHNA and CDR2 YNFKEQ. Trimming left V 4 bases short and J 7 bases short, with 14 bases between. CDR3 length: 13 amino acids. In DNA, the CDR3 is TGTGCCAGCAGCCCTGGTCGCGCATCAGAGCAGTACTTC. Its translation is CASSPGRASEQYF.

V usage is TRBV14 and J usage is TRBJ1-5; a weak D match, TRBD1 (5 bases). The CDR3 has 13 residues. Between the trimmed V and J ends, which lost 1 base and 7 bases, there was a span of 8 bases. Germline lookup yields CDR1 SGHDN and CDR2 FVKESK. The DNA for the CDR3 is TGTGCCAGCAGCCAAGCGTGGGGCCAGCCCCAGCATTTT. Its translation is CASSQAWGQPQHF.

V and J are TRBV11-2 and TRBJ2-3; no clear D gene. Germline V gene data show CDR1 as SGHAT and CDR2 as FQNNGV. CDR3 size: 12 residues. Deletions cut 5 bases from V and 1 base from J, with 4 bases between. The CDR3: CASSRGTDTQYF. In DNA, the CDR3 is TGTGCCAGCAGCCGTGGCACAGATACGCAGTATTTT.

With respect to this clone: An end of the junction does not agree with germline; a read error may underlie this. The chain employs TRBV5-1 and TRBJ2-2; weak D call: TRBD2 (5 bases). Per germline, CDR1 SGHRS and CDR2 YFSETQ. CDR3 length equals 13 residues. CDR3 sequence reads: CASSGSNSGELFF. In DNA, the CDR3 is TGCGCCAGCAGCGGGAGCAACAGCGGGGAGCTGTTTTTT.

The J gene is TRBJ2-5, the V gene TRBV6-5, with TRBD1 matching over 9 bases. Losses at the gene ends were 5 bases for V and 6 bases for J; bases not matched to a gene: 4. The CDR3 runs to 13 residues. In germline, CDR1 is MNHEY, CDR2 SVGAGI. The CDR3 protein is CASSRDRDQTQYF. The CDR3, as DNA: TGTGCCAGCAGTCGGGACAGGGATCAGACCCAGTACTTC.

The chain recombines TRBV5-1 with TRBJ2-2; TRBD2 might be the D (5 bases). The V gene lost 0 bases and the J gene lost 4 bases, with 10 bases spanning the gap. Germline CDR1 reads SGHRS; CDR2 reads YFSETQ. This CDR3 spans 15 amino acids. The CDR3 DNA sequence: TGCGCCAGCAGCTTGGAAGGGAGAGGCACCGGGGAGCTGTTTTTT. This gives the protein CASSLEGRGTGELFF.